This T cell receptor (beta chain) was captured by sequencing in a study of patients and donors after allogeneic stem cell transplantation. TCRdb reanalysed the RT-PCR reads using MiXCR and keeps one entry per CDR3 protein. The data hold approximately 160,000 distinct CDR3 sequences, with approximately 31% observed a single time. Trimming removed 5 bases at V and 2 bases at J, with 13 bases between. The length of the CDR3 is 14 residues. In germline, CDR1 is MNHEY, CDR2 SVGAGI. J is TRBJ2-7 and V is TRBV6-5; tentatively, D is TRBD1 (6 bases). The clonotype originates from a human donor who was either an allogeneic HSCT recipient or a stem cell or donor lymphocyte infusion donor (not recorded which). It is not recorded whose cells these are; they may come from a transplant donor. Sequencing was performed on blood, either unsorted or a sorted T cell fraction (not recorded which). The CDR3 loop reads CASSPDRLTYEQYF. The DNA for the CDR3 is TGTGCCAGCAGTCCGGACAGATTAACCTACGAGCAGTACTTC.